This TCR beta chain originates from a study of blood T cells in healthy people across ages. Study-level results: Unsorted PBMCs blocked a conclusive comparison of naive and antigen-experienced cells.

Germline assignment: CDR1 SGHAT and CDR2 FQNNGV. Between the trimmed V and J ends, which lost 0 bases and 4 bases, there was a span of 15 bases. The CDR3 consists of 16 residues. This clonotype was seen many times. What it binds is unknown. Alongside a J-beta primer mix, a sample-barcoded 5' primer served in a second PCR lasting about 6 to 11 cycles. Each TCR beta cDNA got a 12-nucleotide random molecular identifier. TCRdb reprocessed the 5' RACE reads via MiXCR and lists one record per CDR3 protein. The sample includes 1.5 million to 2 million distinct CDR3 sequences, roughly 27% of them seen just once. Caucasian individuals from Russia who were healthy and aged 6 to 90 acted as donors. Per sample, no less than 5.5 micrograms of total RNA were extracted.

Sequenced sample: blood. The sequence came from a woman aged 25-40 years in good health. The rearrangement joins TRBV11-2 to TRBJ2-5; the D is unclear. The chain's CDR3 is CASSLESGPFGETQYF. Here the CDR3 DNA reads TGTGCCAGCAGCTTAGAATCCGGGCCCTTCGGAGAGACCCAGTACTTC.